This TCR beta chain was observed in a study of cytomegalovirus exposure and HLA in healthy donors. Overall study: Within the Caucasian-associated ancestry cluster were 65% to 85% of the 350 to 400 genotyped donors. Broader study findings: In a later analysis, HLA-associated TCR beta chains were more clonally expanded than equally common others. A later analysis found that most CMV-associated TCR beta chains appeared HLA-restricted.

A note on this clone: Antigen specificity is unknown.

The V gene end was trimmed by 5 bases and the J gene end by 5 bases; junction bases not matched to a gene: 8. The germline gives CDR1 KGHSH, CDR2 LQKENI. The CDR3 is made up of 14 amino acids. Amplification used 60 Vbeta primers and 13 Jbeta primers. Assay used: immunoSEQ multiplex PCR; TCRdb lists only in-frame clones, some missing. Of about 160,000 clones in the sample, around 74% were seen once. The source of this sequence is a woman in her 30s in good health and CMV-seronegative. The sequenced sample was PBMCs. V and J are TRBV18 and TRBJ1-1, with 7 positions matching TRBD1. The CDR3 spells CASSLGQFKTEAFF. The CDR3 DNA sequence: TGTGCCAGCTCATTGGGACAGTTTAAAACTGAAGCTTTCTTT.